A selection of T cell receptor beta chains follows, all from one sample in a study of cytomegalovirus exposure and HLA in healthy donors. Libraries were prepared by immunoSEQ multiplex PCR; TCRdb keeps only in-frame clonotypes and omits some of them. The repertoire has approximately 160,000 clones, about 70% of them found once; the top ten carry 2.8%. Sequencing input: PBMCs. These receptor sequences come from a woman aged 40 to 50 in good health and CMV-seropositive. Each CDR3 is given with its conserved first and last residue. The order of the fields is D gene, clone size, V gene, J gene, CDR3 DNA, CDR3 protein. A D gene is named only where the DNA matches it firmly. Some rows mark clone size as missing; the rest say once, few, many or name a class of expanded clone.

.,.,TRBV29-1,TRBJ2-1,TGCAGCGTGGGACTTTCTCTCTCCTACAATGAGCAGTTCTTC,CSVGLSLSYNEQFF
.,.,TRBV7-2,TRBJ2-1,TGTGCCAGCAGGTCGGTGGGCATCTCCTACAATGAGCAGTTCTTC,CASRSVGISYNEQFF
.,.,TRBV23-1,TRBJ2-1,TGCGCCATGGGGCAGACTTACAATGAGCAGTTCTTC,CAMGQTYNEQFF
TRBD2,.,TRBV7-2,TRBJ2-1,TGTGCCAGCAGCCCGACTAGCGGGAGGGGGTCGCAGTTCTTC,CASSPTSGRGSQFF
.,few,TRBV6-5,TRBJ2-1,TGTGCCAGCAGTTCCGGGACTCGTTACTCCTACAATGAGCAGTTCTTC,CASSSGTRYSYNEQFF
TRBD1,.,TRBV6-5,TRBJ2-7,TGTGCCAGCAGTTACTTCGGACAGGGTCTAGACGAGCAGTACTTC,CASSYFGQGLDEQYF
TRBD1,.,TRBV28,TRBJ2-1,TGTGCCAGCAGTTTAGGACAGGGATTGGGAAATGAGCAGTTCTTC,CASSLGQGLGNEQFF
.,.,TRBV6-1,TRBJ2-5,TGTGCCACCAAGCGGGCCCAAGAGACCCAGTACTTC,CATKRAQETQYF
.,.,TRBV19,TRBJ2-7,TGTGCCAGTAGTATAGAGGGGCTTGGCGAGCAGTACTTC,CASSIEGLGEQYF
TRBD2,.,TRBV7-6,TRBJ2-1,TGTGCCAGCAGCTTAGCGCATGCGACTAGCGGATCCTACAATGAGCAGTTCTTC,CASSLAHATSGSYNEQFF
.,few,TRBV4-3,TRBJ1-1,TGCGCCAGCAGCCAAGATGCGGGGGTAGACACTGAAGCTTTCTTT,CASSQDAGVDTEAFF
.,.,TRBV18,TRBJ2-7,TGTGCCAGCTCACCAGAAAGGGGAACCATCGAGCAGTACTTC,CASSPERGTIEQYF
.,.,TRBV6-6,TRBJ1-2,TGTGCCAGCACCGAAAGAGAGACAGGAAACCATGGCTACACCTTC,CASTERETGNHGYTF
.,.,TRBV7-6,TRBJ1-1,TGTGCCAGCAGCTTTACGGGGAACACTGAAGCTTTCTTT,CASSFTGNTEAFF
.,once,TRBV27,TRBJ2-7,TGTGCCAGCAGTTTAAAGGGGCCCTTCATCTCCTACGAGCAGTACTTC,CASSLKGPFISYEQYF
TRBD2,.,TRBV28,TRBJ2-7,TGTGCCAGCAGTCTGGCTAGCGGCTACGAGCAGTACTTC,CASSLASGYEQYF
TRBD1,.,TRBV27,TRBJ2-7,TGTGCCAGCAGTAGGACAGGGAGCTCCTACGAGCAGTACTTC,CASSRTGSSYEQYF
TRBD1,.,TRBV19,TRBJ1-2,TGTGCCAGTAGTAACACCGGGACAGGGAGGTCCGGCGGTATTGGCTACACCTTC,CASSNTGTGRSGGIGYTF
.,.,TRBV5-1,TRBJ2-1,TGCGCCAGCAGCCTTGGAAGGGGTTACAATGAGCAGTTCTTC,CASSLGRGYNEQFF
.,.,TRBV6-4,TRBJ1-5,TGTGCCAGCAGTGAGAGAGGTGGTCAGCCCCAGCATTTT,CASSERGGQPQHF
.,.,TRBV6-1,TRBJ2-7,TGTGCCAGCAAGGTTACGGACACCGCCTACGAGCGGTACTTC,CASKVTDTAYERYF
TRBD1,.,TRBV7-2,TRBJ1-3,TGTGCCAGCAGCTCTAGGACAGGCTCTGGAAACACCATATATTTT,CASSSRTGSGNTIYF
TRBD1,.,TRBV5-1,TRBJ2-2,TGCGCCAGCAGCCCACGGACAGGGGGGGACGGGGAGCTGTTTTTT,CASSPRTGGDGELFF
TRBD1,.,TRBV27,TRBJ2-7,TGTGCCAGCAGTAAAAGACTACAGACAGGGGCTCCGTACGAGCAGTACTTC,CASSKRLQTGAPYEQYF
TRBD1,.,TRBV28,TRBJ2-3,TGTGCCAGCAGTAAAGACCGGGACAGGGATAAGGATACGCAGTATTTT,CASSKDRDRDKDTQYF
TRBD1,.,TRBV6-6,TRBJ1-2,TGTGCCAGCAGGGGGACAGGGCCCGACTATGGCTACACCTTC,CASRGTGPDYGYTF
.,few,TRBV11-3,TRBJ2-1,TGTGCCAGCAGCTTAGGTAGGAGCTCCTACAATGAGCAGTTCTTC,CASSLGRSSYNEQFF
TRBD1,.,TRBV11-2,TRBJ2-3,TGTGCCAGCAGCTTAATAGGGGGACAGGGGACAGATACGCAGTATTTT,CASSLIGGQGTDTQYF
.,.,TRBV19,TRBJ1-1,TGTGCCAGTACCCGAGGCCGGAACACTGAAGCTTTCTTT,CASTRGRNTEAFF
TRBD1,.,TRBV11-2,TRBJ2-7,TGTGCCAGCCCTCCGGGACAGCGTAGGTTC,CASPPGQRRF
TRBD1,.,TRBV6-5,TRBJ1-4,TGTGCCAGCAGGGCCGACAGGGCTTACAATGAAAAACTGTTTTTT,CASRADRAYNEKLFF
TRBD2,few,TRBV4-2,TRBJ2-5,TGTGCCAGCAGCCAAGAGCACGGACTAGCGGGCCGTCAAGAGACCCAGTACTTC,CASSQEHGLAGRQETQYF
.,.,TRBV18,TRBJ1-5,TGTGCCAGCTCACCATTTGGGGAGTCGGAGCCCCAGCATTTT,CASSPFGESEPQHF
TRBD2,.,TRBV19,TRBJ2-2,TGTGCCAGTAGTATGGGTCGCGGCGGGGGGTCCGCGAACACCGGGGAGCTGTTTTTT,CASSMGRGGGSANTGELFF
TRBD1,.,TRBV29-1,TRBJ2-7,TGCAGCGTCCTCGAATGGGGGACAGGGGCCTACGAGCAGTACTTC,CSVLEWGTGAYEQYF
TRBD2,.,TRBV9,TRBJ2-2,TGTGCCAGCAGCGTCGGGACTAGCGGGAACACCGGGGAGCTGTTTTTT,CASSVGTSGNTGELFF